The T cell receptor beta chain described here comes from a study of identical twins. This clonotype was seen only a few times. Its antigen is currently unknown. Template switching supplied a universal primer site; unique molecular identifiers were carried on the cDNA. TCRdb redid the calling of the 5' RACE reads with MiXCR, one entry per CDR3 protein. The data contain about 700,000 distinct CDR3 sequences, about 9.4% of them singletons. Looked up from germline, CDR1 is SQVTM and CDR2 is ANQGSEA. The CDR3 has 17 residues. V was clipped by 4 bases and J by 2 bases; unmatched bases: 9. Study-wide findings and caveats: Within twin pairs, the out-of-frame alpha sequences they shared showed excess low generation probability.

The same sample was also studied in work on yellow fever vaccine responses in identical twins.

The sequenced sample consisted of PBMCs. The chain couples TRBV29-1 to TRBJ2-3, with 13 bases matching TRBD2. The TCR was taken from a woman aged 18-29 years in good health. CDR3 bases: TGCAGCGTTGTGGGGACTAGCGGGGTCGACCCCACAGATACGCAGTATTTT. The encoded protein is CSVVGTSGVDPTDTQYF.